Listed here are 17 T cell receptor beta chains from one sample, sequenced in a study of blood T cell repertoires in COVID-19. Using immunoSEQ multiplex PCR, the repertoire was profiled, and TCRdb retains in-frame clones only, with some absent. This table holds some 120,000 clones, around four fifths found once. The sample consisted of peripheral blood. The source of these receptors is a man aged 60-69 years with acute or convalescent COVID-19.

The chain combines TRBV5-6 with TRBJ2-7; TRBD2 is a possible D gene (5 bases). The V end lost 3 bases, the J end lost 1 base, and 20 bases lay between the germline ends. The CDR3 runs 17 residues. Germline CDR1 and CDR2: SGHDT and YYEEEE. The CDR3 sequence is CASSSGLWLTYSYEQYF. The CDR3, as DNA: TGTGCCAGCAGCTCCGGACTGTGGCTGACTTATTCCTACGAGCAGTACTTC.

The V call is TRBV27, the J call TRBJ1-6; 8 bases fit TRBD1. V dropped 5 bases and J dropped 7; count of bases not matched to a gene: 13. The CDR3 is made up of 17 amino acids. Germline CDR1 MNHEY, CDR2 SMNVEV (reference sequence). DNA of the CDR3: TGTGCCAGCAGTACCCTCCCCGACAGGGGTTGGAATTCACCCCTCCACTTT. It codes for CASSTLPDRGWNSPLHF.

The chain carries TRBV5-1 and TRBJ2-1; TRBD2 matches at 11 bases. The length of the CDR3 is 15 residues. Losses at the gene ends were 0 bases for V and 6 bases for J; bases not matched to a gene: 2. Germline V gene lookup returns CDR1 SGHRS and CDR2 YFSETQ. The CDR3 coding sequence is TGCGCCAGCAGCTTGGGACTAGCGGGGTTCAATGAGCAGTTCTTC. Amino acid sequence: CASSLGLAGFNEQFF.

The chain combines TRBV5-1 with TRBJ2-1; TRBD2 matches at 12 bases. The trim removed 2 bases at V and 15 bases at J, leaving 6 bases unmatched. The CDR3 covers 13 residues. Germline V CDR1 and CDR2: SGHRS, YFSETQ. CDR3 protein: CASSFSSGGGRFF. The CDR3 DNA sequence: TGCGCCAGCAGCTTCTCTAGCGGGGGGGGGCGGTTCTTC.

This clone appeared a few times. The chain couples TRBV10-1 to TRBJ2-2, with 10 bases matching TRBD1. CDR3 length: 15 residues. Trimming removed 10 bases from V and 6 bases from J; junction bases left unmatched: 11. Germline values: CDR1 WNHNN, CDR2 SYGVQD (reference sequence). In DNA form, the CDR3 reads TGCGCCACCTCCAGCGCCGGACAGGGGGCCGGGGAGCTGTTTTTT. This gives the protein CATSSAGQGAGELFF.

In this sample, this clone turned up many times. The chain is built from TRBV5-1 and TRBJ2-2, with D perhaps matching TRBD1 (6 bases). V was clipped by 2 bases and J by 1 base, with 9 bases between them. The germline V gene has CDR1 SGHRS and CDR2 YFSETQ. The CDR3 consists of 15 residues. The CDR3 protein is CASSFKTGNTGELFF. DNA for the CDR3: TGCGCCAGCAGCTTCAAGACAGGGAACACCGGGGAGCTGTTTTTT.

CDR3 coding DNA: TGTGCCTGGGAGATGGGACAGACAAATGAAAAACTGTTTTTT. It is translated as CAWEMGQTNEKLFF. The genes are TRBV30 and TRBJ1-4; 7 nucleotides match TRBD1. The V segment lost 5 bases and the J segment 5 bases; nucleotides outside the gene matches: 8. The CDR3 is 14 amino acids. Germline V gives CDR1 GTSNPN, CDR2 SVGIG (reference sequence).

This clone came up once. The rearrangement uses TRBV10-3 and TRBJ1-2; D is possibly TRBD1 (6 bases). CDR1 is ENHRY and CDR2 is SYGVKD in the germline V gene. V dropped 3 bases and J dropped 4 bases, with 12 bases sitting between them. This CDR3 has 14 residues. CDR3 in DNA: TGTGCCATCAGTGACGGGGGGCCGGTCTATGGCTACACCTTC. Translating gives CAISDGGPVYGYTF.

The chain has TRBV19 and TRBJ2-1; perhaps TRBD2 as D (6 bases). Germline-derived CDR1 and CDR2 are LNHDA and SQIVND (reference sequence). This CDR3 region has 15 residues. The V gene lost 7 bases and the J gene lost 5 bases, with 18 bases spanning the gap. Here the CDR3 reads CASTMEGAAHNEQFF. CDR3 bases: TGTGCCAGTACCATGGAGGGAGCCGCCCACAATGAGCAGTTCTTC.

This clone was seen only a few times. The rearrangement joins TRBV5-1 to TRBJ2-3, with D maybe TRBD1 (6 bases). The V gene lost 4 bases and the J gene lost 0 bases, with 12 bases spanning the gap. CDR3 length equals 15 residues. CDR1 is SGHRS and CDR2 is YFSETQ in the germline V gene. Written as DNA, the CDR3 is TGCGCCAGCAGCGGACAGACACATAGCACAGATACGCAGTATTTT. It is translated as CASSGQTHSTDTQYF. The complete variable domain, with remaining parts taken from reference TRBV5-1 and TRBJ2-3, reads KAGVTQTPRYLIKTRGQQVTLSCSPISGHRSVSWYQQTPGQGLQFLFEYFSETQRNKGNFPGRFSGRQFSNSRSEMNVSTLELGDSALYLCASSGQTHSTDTQYFGPGTRLTVL.

The chain links TRBV27 to TRBJ2-7, with 12 bases lining up with TRBD1. J was trimmed by 4 bases and V by 6 bases; bases with no gene match: 4. This CDR3 region has 14 residues. The V gene's germline CDR1 is MNHEY and CDR2 SMNVEV (reference sequence). CDR3 in amino acids: CASRGQGAPYEQYF. The CDR3 nucleotides read TGTGCCAGCAGGGGACAGGGGGCGCCGTACGAGCAGTACTTC.

CDR3 sequence: CSVGSSLAKNIQYF. The CDR3 DNA follows: TGCAGCGTTGGTTCGAGCCTAGCCAAAAACATTCAGTACTTC. The genes are TRBV29-1 and TRBJ2-4; no firm D call. This CDR3 has 14 amino acids. The V and J ends lost 4 bases and 0 bases respectively, with 10 bases between them. Germline V gene data show CDR1 as SQVTM and CDR2 as ANQGSEA. The full variable domain, rest sourced from reference TRBV29-1 and TRBJ2-4, is SAVISQKPSRDICQRGTSLTIQCQVDSQVTMMFWYRQQPGQSLTLIATANQGSEATYESGFVIDKFPISRPNLTFSTLTVSNMSPEDSSIYLCSVGSSLAKNIQYFGAGTRLSVL.

The V gene is TRBV21-1, the J gene TRBJ2-7; TRBD1, the D gene given by the table, was not confirmed from the DNA. TRBV21-1 is deemed a pseudogene. CDR3 length equals 15 residues. For the CDR3, the DNA is TGTGCCAGCAGCAAAAACCACGGGCAGGGCTACGAGCAGTACTTC. Translated, it gives CASSKNHGQGYEQYF.

The rearrangement joins TRBV5-4 to TRBJ2-2; D perhaps matches TRBD1 (6 bases). The germline CDR1 and CDR2 sequences are SGHNT and YYREEE (reference sequence). The CDR3 is 12 residues long. V lost 7 bases, J lost 4 bases, and 8 bases lay in between. DNA for the CDR3: TGTGCCAGCGGGGGCCTCACCGGGGAGCTGTTTTTT. Translation gives CASGGLTGELFF.

The chain links TRBV5-6 to TRBJ2-1, with TRBD2 matching over 8 bases. CDR3 size: 16 residues. CDR1 and CDR2 (germline): SGHDT, YYEEEE. Germline trimming cut 0 bases from V and 1 base from J; bases unmatched to any gene: 3. The CDR3 loop is CASSLELAASYNEQFF. CDR3 bases: TGTGCCAGCAGCTTGGAACTAGCGGCGTCCTACAATGAGCAGTTCTTC.

The gene calls are TRBV5-5 and TRBJ1-1; D remains unclear. This CDR3 has 16 residues. The V and J ends lost 5 bases and 3 bases respectively, with 20 bases between them. Germline values: CDR1 SGHKS, CDR2 YYEKEE (reference sequence). CDR3 coding DNA: TGTGCCAGCAGACATGGCCGGGATTGGGTCGACACTGAAGCTTTCTTT. It encodes CASRHGRDWVDTEAFF.

In nucleotides, the CDR3 is TGTGCCAGCAACAACAGGGGGCCCTCTTCGGATGGCTACACCTTC. Translation: CASNNRGPSSDGYTF. The V and J genes are TRBV2 and TRBJ1-2; 9 nucleotides agree with TRBD1. Germline V CDR1 and CDR2: SNHLY, FYNNEI. Trimming cost V 7 bases and J 6 bases; bases outside gene matches: 12. The CDR3 has 15 residues.